The subject of this entry is one TCR beta chain. The antigen is unknown. This could be a read error, since a much larger clone is one nucleotide away. These data belong to a study of identical twins. General observations from the study: For monozygotic twins, models underestimated out-of-frame TCR alpha sharing. The abundant beta clonotypes from cord blood had fewer insertions, and memory repertoires had none of this. Conclusions rested on cross-sectional statistics rather than following the same donors.

Germline CDR1 and CDR2: DFQATT and SNEGSKA (reference sequence). This CDR3 is built from 13 residues. Unique molecular identifiers were present on the cDNA, and a universal primer site came from template switching. TCRdb ran MiXCR on the 5' RACE reads and lists one entry per CDR3 protein. The profile shows about 240,000 distinct CDR3 sequences, about 10% of them singletons. The chain has TRBV20-1 and TRBJ2-7; D unclear. This clonotype originated in a man aged 45 to 65 in good health. The sequencing sample was made of memory T cells sorted from blood. CDR3 amino acids: CRARLSGSREQYF. CDR3 nucleotide sequence: TGCAGAGCTAGGTTATCGGGTTCTCGCGAGCAGTACTTC.